Sequencing of this T cell receptor (beta chain) was carried out in a study of beta chain features in type 1 diabetes. Findings of the study overall: When Type 1 diabetes patients were examined, their TCRB CDR3s proved moderately but significantly shorter in all four CD4+ subsets.

Trimming pared 3 bases from V and 8 bases from J, leaving 11 bases between. This CDR3 comprises 12 residues. The V gene's germline CDR1 is SQVTM and CDR2 ANQGSEA. Of the isolated RNA, all was reverse transcribed, and so the sequenced material was expressed TCRB transcripts. Data came from immunoSEQ multiplex PCR; TCRdb stores just in-frame clones and leaves some out. The sample contains about 650,000 clones, over 10% of which appear only once. Worth noting for this clone: Its antigen is not identified.

Sequencing used naive CD4+ T cells from blood. The receptor comes from a man in his thirties or forties with type 1 diabetes. V usage is TRBV29-1 and J usage is TRBJ2-4; D may correspond to TRBD1 or TRBD2 (5 bases each). This chain's CDR3 is CSVDLGAHIQYF. Written as DNA, the CDR3 is TGCAGCGTTGATCTCGGGGCACACATTCAGTACTTC.